These 3 T cell receptor beta chains share one sample of origin, sequenced in a study of blood T cell repertoires in COVID-19. The repertoire was sequenced with immunoSEQ multiplex PCR; TCRdb's copy has only in-frame clones and lacks some. The sample includes roughly 300,000 clones, roughly nine tenths of them seen just once. Input material: peripheral blood. These TCRs come from a woman in her 30s with COVID-19, enrolled during active disease.

The CDR3 DNA reads as TGTGCCAGCAGCTTTCTGACGGGACTCGAGGCCTATGGCTACACCTTC. It is translated as CASSFLTGLEAYGYTF. This chain uses TRBV5-4 with TRBJ1-2; weak D call: TRBD1 (5 bases). The CDR3 runs 16 residues. Trimming removed 2 bases from V and 4 bases from J, with 18 bases in between. Germline loops: CDR1 SGHNT, CDR2 YYREEE (reference sequence).

The rearrangement uses TRBV6-5 and TRBJ1-5, with D hard to call. This CDR3 region has 15 residues. The germline CDR1 and CDR2 sequences are MNHEY and SVGAGI. V shed 7 bases and J shed 2 bases, with 15 bases lying between them. This CDR3 is CASTTPRHGNQPQHF. The CDR3 coding sequence is TGTGCCAGCACAACACCCCGTCATGGCAATCAGCCCCAGCATTTT.

V is TRBV28 and J is TRBJ2-5, with D perhaps matching TRBD2 (6 bases). CDR1 and CDR2 (germline): MDHEN, SYDVKM. With 4 bases removed from V and 3 bases from J, the gap between germline ends came to 15 bases. This CDR3 has 15 amino acids. DNA for the CDR3: TGTGCCAGCAGTTCCTCCAGGGCGGGGAAAGAGACCCAGTACTTC. It encodes CASSSSRAGKETQYF.